The 22 T cell receptor beta chains given below trace back to one sample, sequenced in a study of CD8 T cells in ankylosing spondylitis. TCRdb re-derived calls from the 5' RACE reads in MiXCR, one entry per CDR3 protein. There are more than 650,000 distinct CDR3 sequences in the sample; 10% to 15% occur only once, and more than 0.5% lies in the top ten. Findings and limits, study-wide: A motif in TCR beta, a set of roughly eight highly homologous variants, appeared characteristic of ankylosing spondylitis blood.

Their recognized antigens are unknown. The sequenced sample was blood, either unsorted or a sorted T cell fraction (not recorded which). The receptor source for this set is a male donor with ankylosing spondylitis.

This clonotype was seen a handful of times. This chain uses TRBV4-2 with TRBJ2-3; 12 nucleotides align to TRBD2. V shed 3 bases and J 0 bases; nucleotides not matched to a gene: 1. This CDR3 is built from 16 residues. Germline V gives CDR1 LGHNA, CDR2 YNFKEQ. CDR3 sequence: CASSHGLAGSTDTQYF. DNA for the CDR3: TGTGCCAGCAGCCACGGACTAGCGGGGAGCACAGATACGCAGTATTTT.

To note about this clonotype: This may stem from a read error, because a much larger clone lies one nucleotide away. The chain links TRBV28 to TRBJ2-1; a weak D match, TRBD2 (6 bases). The CDR3 covers 14 residues. Trimming pared 4 bases from V and 6 bases from J, leaving 13 bases between. Germline-derived CDR1 and CDR2 are MDHEN and SYDVKM. CDR3 nucleotide sequence: TGTGCCAGCAGTTCGGGACTCTTGCGCAATGAGCAGTTCTTC. Translated, it gives CASSSGLLRNEQFF.

This clonotype was counted a few times. The J gene is TRBJ2-2, the V gene TRBV7-2; D gene unclear. This CDR3 region has 16 residues. Germline V gene sequence: CDR1 SGHTA, CDR2 FQGNSA. Trimming pared 6 bases from V and 2 bases from J, leaving 16 bases between. CDR3 nucleotide sequence: TGTGCCAGCAGGGCTGGGTACGGTCGCAACACCGGGGAGCTGTTTTTT. Translated: CASRAGYGRNTGELFF. Filled out from reference TRBV7-2 and TRBJ2-2, the complete variable domain reads GAGVSQSPSNKVTEKGKDVELRCDPISGHTALYWYRQSLGQGLEFLIYFQGNSAPDKSGLPSDRFSAERTGGSVSTLTIQRTQQEDSAVYLCASRAGYGRNTGELFFGEGSRLTVL.

This clonotype appeared a few times. The chain combines TRBV7-2 with TRBJ2-7, with no clear D. The CDR3 has 12 residues. Germline CDR1 SGHTA, CDR2 FQGNSA. V lost 3 bases to trimming and J lost 6 bases, with 9 bases between them. CDR3 protein: CASSFSLGEQYF. The CDR3, as DNA: TGTGCCAGCAGCTTTTCCTTGGGCGAGCAGTACTTC.

The chain couples TRBV20-1 to TRBJ2-3; D may be TRBD1 or TRBD2 (5 bases each). V was clipped by 8 bases and J by 1 base, with 13 bases between them. Germline loops: CDR1 DFQATT, CDR2 SNEGSKA (reference sequence). This CDR3 has 13 residues. The CDR3 DNA follows: TGCAGTACCGCCGGGGACCGCACAGATACGCAGTATTTT. Amino acids: CSTAGDRTDTQYF.

The chain combines TRBV4-2 with TRBJ2-1; 8 bases map to TRBD2. CDR1 LGHNA and CDR2 YNFKEQ come from the germline V gene. V gave up 3 bases and J gave up 4 bases; unmatched junction bases: 8. This CDR3 has 16 residues. CDR3 sequence: CASSQVYSGVYNEQFF. CDR3 DNA sequence: TGTGCCAGCAGCCAGGTTTATAGCGGGGTTTACAATGAGCAGTTCTTC.

The V call is TRBV29-1, the J call TRBJ2-7; D might be TRBD2 (6 bases). V lost 0 bases, J lost 5 bases, and 20 bases lay in between. This CDR3 spans 16 amino acids. CDR1 and CDR2 from the germline V gene are SQVTM and ANQGSEA. The CDR3 protein is CSVEESPGNGRDEQYF. For the CDR3, the DNA is TGCAGCGTTGAAGAAAGCCCGGGGAACGGGAGAGACGAGCAGTACTTC.

The genes are TRBV6-5 and TRBJ1-2; D ambiguous. CDR1 MNHEY and CDR2 SVGAGI come from the germline V gene. This CDR3 is built from 16 residues. V was pared by 0 bases and J by 3 bases, with 14 bases between. The CDR3 loop reads CASSYSSGEAHYGYTF. The DNA for the CDR3 is TGTGCCAGCAGTTACTCGAGCGGTGAGGCCCACTATGGCTACACCTTC.

This clonotype was detected a few times. The chain recombines TRBV7-8 with TRBJ1-6; a weak D match, TRBD1 (5 bases). CDR3 length: 17 residues. CDR1 and CDR2 from the germline V gene are SGHVS and FQNEAQ. The germline V and J ends were trimmed by 1 base and 7 bases, with 17 bases remaining between them. CDR3 DNA sequence: TGTGCCAGCAGCTTAGTGTTTTCAGGGTTGGAGAATTCACCCCTCCACTTT. It codes for CASSLVFSGLENSPLHF.

CDR3 in DNA: TGTGCCAGCAGGGTACCCGCGGGGAGGGCCTACGAGCAGTACTTC. Its translation: CASRVPAGRAYEQYF. The chain joins TRBV28 to TRBJ2-7; 7 bases fit TRBD2. CDR1 and CDR2 (germline): MDHEN, SYDVKM. V lost 6 bases to trimming and J lost 2 bases; unmatched junction nucleotides: 10. CDR3 length: 15 residues.

A few counts support this clonotype. The V call is TRBV10-1, the J call TRBJ1-2, with no clear D. The V gene lost 7 bases and the J gene lost 6 bases, with 9 bases spanning the gap. This CDR3 is 11 amino acids long. Germline V CDR1 and CDR2: WNHNN, SYGVQD (reference sequence). The CDR3 nucleotides read TGCGCCAGCAAAGCTGTCGATGGCTACACCTTC. This translates into CASKAVDGYTF.

This clonotype appeared many times. This chain links TRBV7-2 with TRBJ1-6, with D possibly TRBD1 on 5 matching bases. Deletions cut 0 bases from V and 10 bases from J, with 13 bases between. The CDR3 spans 15 residues. Germline CDR1 SGHTA, CDR2 FQGNSA. The CDR3 sequence is CASSLAGGVVSPLHF. The CDR3 DNA sequence: TGTGCCAGCAGCTTAGCTGGAGGGGTAGTCTCACCCCTCCACTTT.

This clonotype was seen ten or more times. The V gene is TRBV6-1, the J gene TRBJ1-1; a weak D match, TRBD1 (5 bases). This CDR3 has 13 amino acids. CDR1 MNHNS and CDR2 SASEGT come from the germline V gene. Trimming cost V 7 bases and J 0 bases, with 9 bases left between them. In DNA, the CDR3 is TGTGCCAGCATGGTGGGGGTGAACACTGAAGCTTTCTTT. Translating gives CASMVGVNTEAFF.

V is TRBV20-1 and J is TRBJ1-5, with a possible D match to TRBD1 (6 bases). CDR1 and CDR2 (germline): DFQATT, SNEGSKA (reference sequence). The CDR3 contains 15 residues. V lost 0 bases and J 2 bases, leaving 11 bases between the germline ends. The CDR3 protein is CSARDLRTGNQPQHF. CDR3 bases: TGCAGTGCTAGAGATCTGCGGACAGGCAATCAGCCCCAGCATTTT.

V usage is TRBV5-4 and J usage is TRBJ2-7, with D hard to call. V lost 0 bases to trimming and J lost 5 bases, with 9 bases between them. Germline values: CDR1 SGHNT, CDR2 YYREEE (reference sequence). The CDR3 is made up of 13 amino acids. In DNA form, the CDR3 reads TGTGCCAGCAGCTTGGGGTCCGGAGACGAGCAGTACTTC. Its translation is CASSLGSGDEQYF. The full variable domain, with the rest looked up from reference TRBV5-4 and TRBJ2-7, is ETGVTQSPTHLIKTRGQQVTLRCSSQSGHNTVSWYQQALGQGPQFIFQYYREEENGRGNFPPRFSGLQFPNYSSELNVNALELDDSALYLCASSLGSGDEQYFGPGTRLTVT.

This chain connects TRBV10-1 to TRBJ2-7; a weak D match, TRBD2 (6 bases). The CDR3 contains 13 residues. Trimming pared 2 bases from V and 3 bases from J, leaving 8 bases between. Germline V gives CDR1 WNHNN, CDR2 SYGVQD (reference sequence). The CDR3 coding sequence is TGCGCCAGCAGTGAGACTAGCTTCTACGAGCAGTACTTC. This translates into CASSETSFYEQYF.

V and J are TRBV7-3 and TRBJ2-1; the D is unclear. Trimming removed 5 bases from V and 6 bases from J, with 5 bases in between. CDR1 and CDR2 from the germline V gene are SGHTA and FQGTGA. CDR3 length equals 11 residues. The CDR3 is CASSDRNEQFF. CDR3 sequence (DNA): TGTGCCAGCAGCGACCGCAATGAGCAGTTCTTC.

J is TRBJ1-2 and V is TRBV20-1; D is perhaps TRBD1 (5 bases). The CDR3 is made up of 15 amino acids. Trimming shortened V by 3 bases and J by 7 bases, and 21 bases separated the two germline ends. From germline, CDR1 is DFQATT and CDR2 SNEGSKA (reference sequence). CDR3 DNA: TGCAGTGCTAGTGGGCCGGGCAGGGAGCCTCGTGGCTACACCTTC. Its protein is CSASGPGREPRGYTF.

This clonotype was observed a few times. The CDR3 nucleotides read TGCGCCAGCAGCGATCAGGTCCAAGAGACCCAGTACTTC. It yields the protein CASSDQVQETQYF. J is TRBJ2-5 and V is TRBV5-1, with D hard to call. The germline V and J ends were trimmed by 4 bases and 1 base, with 8 bases remaining between them. CDR3 length: 13 amino acids. Germline CDR1 and CDR2: SGHRS and YFSETQ. Based on the CDR3 plus reference TRBV5-1 and TRBJ2-5, the full variable domain is KAGVTQTPRYLIKTRGQQVTLSCSPISGHRSVSWYQQTPGQGLQFLFEYFSETQRNKGNFPGRFSGRQFSNSRSEMNVSTLELGDSALYLCASSDQVQETQYFGPGTRLLVL.

This CDR3 reads CASSPRRDHNSPLHF. CDR3 nucleotides: TGTGCCAGCAGTCCACGCCGGGATCATAATTCACCCCTCCACTTT. The V call is TRBV6-1, the J call TRBJ1-6; D is unclear. V lost 5 bases and J 5 bases, leaving 13 bases between the germline ends. The CDR3 has 15 residues. Germline V gene sequence: CDR1 MNHNS, CDR2 SASEGT.

This clonotype was counted ten times or more. The genes are TRBV5-1 and TRBJ2-1, with 7 bases aligning to TRBD2. Losses at the gene ends were 6 bases for V and 1 base for J; bases not matched to a gene: 4. Germline loops: CDR1 SGHRS, CDR2 YFSETQ. The CDR3 is made up of 14 amino acids. The CDR3 DNA sequence: TGCGCCAGCACTCTAGCGGAATCCTACAATGAGCAGTTCTTC. It yields the protein CASTLAESYNEQFF.

In this sample, this clonotype turned up a few times. The J gene is TRBJ2-1, the V gene TRBV6-2 or TRBV6-3, with D perhaps given as TRBD1 or TRBD2 (5 bases each). The germline CDR1 and CDR2 sequences are MNHEY and SVGEGT. Trimming left V 2 bases short and J 4 bases short, with 12 bases between. The CDR3 is 15 amino acids. CDR3 DNA: TGTGCCAGCAGTTACGGGGGAACGTTATACAATGAGCAGTTCTTC. It codes for CASSYGGTLYNEQFF.